This T cell receptor (beta chain) was found in a study of shared clonotypes between healthy human individuals. Donors, healthy HIV-negative adults, lacked recent acute infections or vaccinations. About this clone: Its target is unknown.

Germline CDR1 is MDHEN and CDR2 is SYDVKM. Between the trimmed V and J ends, which lost 4 bases and 2 bases, there was a span of 15 bases. The length of the CDR3 is 15 residues. As processed by the authors: In the immunoSEQ data, sequences were junction-only and lacked quality scores, so filtering differed. The assay was immunoSEQ multiplex PCR, and TCRdb's table has in-frame clones only and misses some. V, J and clone size are taken as reported in that table, and D and trimming were inferred from the DNA itself. The sample comprises about 490,000 clones, around 80% of which are singletons, and approximately 12% rests with the top ten. Overall study findings and caveats: Sampling covered blood only; tissue repertoires likely differ. A small donor pool kept down the genetic and exposure-history diversity that was represented.

The rearrangement links TRBV28 to TRBJ2-7; D possibly corresponds to TRBD2 (5 bases). The sequenced material came from PBMCs. The receptor comes from a woman aged 40 to 50 in good health. Some clones in this sample may be carry-over from other donors' samples. DNA for the CDR3: TGTGCCAGCAGTTCGTCGGGGAAGCGGCCCTACGAGCAGTACTTC. It encodes CASSSSGKRPYEQYF.